This TCR beta chain was retrieved from a study of blood T cell repertoires in COVID-19. Overall study: Nucleic acid was either cDNA or gDNA, and it came from T cells, B-cell-depleted T cells, or PBMCs.

Participants had their cohort set by participant-reported clinical history. Libraries were prepared by immunoSEQ multiplex PCR; TCRdb keeps only in-frame clonotypes and omits some of them. The table records about 250,000 clones, approximately 89% of them present only once. The CDR3 is 18 amino acids. Per the germline V gene, CDR1 is MGHRA and CDR2 is YSYEKL. The germline V and J ends were trimmed by 0 bases and 0 bases, with 16 bases remaining between them. The sequence derives from a woman in her thirties or forties who had been exposed to COVID-19. Sequencing was performed on PBMCs or T cells enriched from blood (not recorded which). This rearrangement joins TRBV4-1 to TRBJ2-3; D unresolved. The CDR3 protein is CASSQEVVRVSSTDTQYF. CDR3 nucleotides: TGCGCCAGCAGCCAAGAGGTTGTACGGGTCAGTAGCACAGATACGCAGTATTTT.